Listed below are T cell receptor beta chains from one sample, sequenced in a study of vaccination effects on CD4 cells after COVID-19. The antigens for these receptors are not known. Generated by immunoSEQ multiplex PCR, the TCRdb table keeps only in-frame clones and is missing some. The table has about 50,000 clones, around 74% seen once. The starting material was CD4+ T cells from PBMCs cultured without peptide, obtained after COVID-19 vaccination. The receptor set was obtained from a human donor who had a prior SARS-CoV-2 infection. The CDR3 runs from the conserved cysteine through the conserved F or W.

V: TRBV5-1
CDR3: CASSLGGTDTQYF

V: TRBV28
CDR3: CASSLQFSTDTQYF

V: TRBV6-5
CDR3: CASSYSRGSPGETQYF

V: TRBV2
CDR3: CASTEGGPGNTIYF

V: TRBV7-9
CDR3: CASSLTGGDTEAFF

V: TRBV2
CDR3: CASFSGGYSTDTQYF

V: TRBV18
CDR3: CASSPPQGFGTGELFF

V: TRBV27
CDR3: CASSLSWTGVGGYTF

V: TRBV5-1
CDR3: CASSLGGSDYGYTF

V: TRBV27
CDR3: CASRGLAGGSSYNEQFF

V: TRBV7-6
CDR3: CASSLMTGNTGELFF

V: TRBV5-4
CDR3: CASSIWTGQETQYF

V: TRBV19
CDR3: CASRGTDNYGYTF

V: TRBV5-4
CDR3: CASSIGAGVVSDTQYF

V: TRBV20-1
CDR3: CSASRTIYNEQFF

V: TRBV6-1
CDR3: CASSEAPGGGYTF

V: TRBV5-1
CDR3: CASSLVGQETQYF

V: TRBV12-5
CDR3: CASGLVAQYQETQYF

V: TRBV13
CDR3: CASSLVAAGGYEQFF

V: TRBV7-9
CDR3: CASSLAQANTEAFF

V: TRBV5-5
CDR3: CASSFRTSGVWGTTDTQYF

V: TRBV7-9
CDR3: CASSTQMNTEAFF

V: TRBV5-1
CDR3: CASSLISDELPFF

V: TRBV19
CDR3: CASTVSAFSGNTIYF

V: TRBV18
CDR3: CASSPPGQENTEAFF

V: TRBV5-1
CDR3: CASSFDTSTDTQYF

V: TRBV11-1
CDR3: CASSQGTSGLQYF

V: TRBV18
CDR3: CASSPAAGGSEAFF

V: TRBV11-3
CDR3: CASSLSPGVSYEQYF

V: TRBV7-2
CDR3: CASSLGPSDDYEQYF

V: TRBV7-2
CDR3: CASSPPGLAGGMETQYF

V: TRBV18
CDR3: CASSPEWTGNGANVLTF

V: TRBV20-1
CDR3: CSASLRTSRTGELFF